A selection of T cell receptor beta chains follows, all from one sample in a study of beta chain features in type 1 diabetes. Some clones are missing from TCRdb's copy, which holds only in-frame ones; the method was immunoSEQ multiplex PCR. The repertoire holds about 470,000 clones, about 30% seen once, with 0.05% to 0.065% in the top ten. Sequencing was done on a sample of naive CD4+ T cells from blood. These receptors came from a young man in good health. Both conserved end residues are part of each CDR3. Clone size appears in some rows only: once, few, many, or a class for an expanded clone.

. | TRBJ1-3 | TRBV6-1 | CASSGQPTSGNTIYF
. | TRBJ2-3 | TRBV9 | CASSVVSLAGSTDTQYF
once | TRBJ2-1 | TRBV5-1 | CASSLQGGSYNEQFF
. | TRBJ2-1 | TRBV18 | CASSPPTGGGPNEQFF
. | TRBJ1-2 | TRBV30 | CAWSAGLRGGYTF
once | TRBJ1-1 | TRBV30 | CAWTLTPPRGAFF
few | TRBJ2-2 | TRBV7-9 | CASSLPGAVTGELFF
few | TRBJ2-3 | TRBV29-1 | CSVVQGQDTQYF
. | TRBJ2-7 | TRBV10-3 | CAIRDWDNSYEQYF
. | TRBJ2-3 | TRBV12-5 | CASGPGTPPDTQYF
. | TRBJ1-2 | TRBV7-9 | CASTATGAPYGYTF
. | TRBJ2-7 | TRBV5-1 | CASSLRQYEQYF
few | TRBJ2-7 | TRBV20-1 | CSAGSPHEQYF
. | TRBJ1-1 | TRBV14 | CASSQGGLWNTEAFF
. | TRBJ2-1 | TRBV9 | CASSRGDSYNEQFF
few | TRBJ2-4 | TRBV9 | CASSVQNGNIQYF
few | TRBJ2-1 | TRBV29-1 | CSVGGGLEYNEQFF
. | TRBJ2-3 | TRBV7-9 | CASSLAAGDTQYF
few | TRBJ2-3 | TRBV7-2 | CASSSPRATATDTQYF
few | TRBJ2-2 | TRBV9 | CASSVGLAGANTGELFF
few | TRBJ1-3 | TRBV5-6 | CASSPTGSRNTIYF
. | TRBJ2-3 | TRBV5-4 | CASSSRDRGPDTQYF
. | TRBJ2-3 | TRBV5-5 | CASSLNVGGDTQYF
. | TRBJ2-7 | TRBV15 | CATSRTISGRAGYEQYF
once | TRBJ2-5 | TRBV6-1 | CASSLSGRGETQYF
. | TRBJ2-1 | TRBV18 | CASSPPTSGRNEQFF
few | TRBJ2-5 | TRBV7-2 | CASSLWGFQETQYF
few | TRBJ2-5 | TRBV4-1 | CASSQQGVETQYF
few | TRBJ2-7 | TRBV30 | CAWSLQGGNEQYF
few | TRBJ2-5 | TRBV13 | CASSTTSGRAISETQYF
few | TRBJ2-1 | TRBV15 | CATSRVQGEQFF
. | TRBJ1-2 | TRBV6-5 | CASSRDGSYGYTF
. | TRBJ2-1 | TRBV30 | CAWSETGYNEQFF
few | TRBJ2-5 | TRBV27 | CASSLWWGGKETQYF
. | TRBJ2-5 | TRBV7-9 | CASSLALLSVESETQYF
. | TRBJ2-7 | TRBV29-1 | CSVVSVPYEQYF
few | TRBJ2-5 | TRBV29-1 | CSVLDSGETQYF
. | TRBJ2-5 | TRBV4-2 | CASSPAPDRGQTQYF